A selection of T cell receptor beta chains follows, all from one sample in a study of T cells after yellow fever vaccination. In TCRdb, the 5' RACE reads were re-called with MiXCR into one record per CDR3 protein. The sample contains hundreds of thousands of distinct CDR3 sequences, 12% of which appear only once. The sample was PBMCs, taken on the day of the yellow fever booster vaccination. These receptors all stem from a man under 40 who received the YFV17D yellow fever vaccine. CDR3s include the opening cysteine and the closing phenylalanine or tryptophan. D genes are given only for firm matches. Clone sizes are given selectively: once, few, many, or a class where the clone is expanded.

j_call d_call clone_size v_call cdr3_nt cdr3_aa
TRBJ1-5 NA NA TRBV30 TGTGCCTGGACGACGGGGGGCCTTCAGCCCCAGCATTTT CAWTTGGLQPQHF
TRBJ2-1 TRBD2 many TRBV12-3/TRBV12-4 TGTGCCAGCAGTGGAGGACTAGCGGGAGATGAGCAGTTCTTC CASSGGLAGDEQFF
TRBJ1-2 NA few TRBV6-1 TGTGCCAGCAGTCCAGGGAACCCTGAATACTATGGCTACACCTTC CASSPGNPEYYGYTF
TRBJ1-2 TRBD1 few TRBV5-1 TGCGCCAGCAGCCCTGCGGACAGGGGGCGTGAAGGCTACACCTTC CASSPADRGREGYTF
TRBJ2-2 NA few TRBV20-1 TGCAGTGCTAGTACAGGCAGGGTTGGCACCGGGGAGCTGTTTTTT CSASTGRVGTGELFF
TRBJ2-7 NA many TRBV20-1 TGCAGTGCTAGTCGGGACTACGAGCAGTACTTC CSASRDYEQYF
TRBJ2-1 TRBD2 NA TRBV19 TGTGCCAGTAGCCAATATAAAGCTAGCGGGAGGCCCTACAATGAGCAGTTCTTC CASSQYKASGRPYNEQFF
TRBJ2-7 NA NA TRBV7-2 TGTGCCAGCACCTACCGGGACCGTTCCTACGAGCAGTACTTC CASTYRDRSYEQYF
TRBJ2-3 TRBD1 few TRBV7-9 TGTGCCAGCAGCTTTCTCCCGGGACAGAGAACAGATACGCAGTATTTT CASSFLPGQRTDTQYF
TRBJ2-7 NA few TRBV7-3 TGTGCCAGCATACCGTACGAGCAGTACTTC CASIPYEQYF
TRBJ2-6 NA NA TRBV5-1 TGCGCCAGCAGTAATTCCGGACCGGCGGTGGCCAACGTCCTGACTTTC CASSNSGPAVANVLTF
TRBJ1-1 NA NA TRBV12-3/TRBV12-4 TGTGCCAGCAGTTTAGCGCAGGGTTACACTGAAGCTTTCTTT CASSLAQGYTEAFF
TRBJ1-2 NA NA TRBV6-1 TGTGCCAGCAGTAGTGCTCCGTCTTATTACGGCTACACCTTC CASSSAPSYYGYTF
TRBJ2-7 NA NA TRBV20-1 TGCAGTGCCACAATCGGAGGAGGGGGATCCTACGAGCAGTACTTC CSATIGGGGSYEQYF
TRBJ1-1 NA NA TRBV5-1 TGCGCCAGCAGAGGCGGACTGGACACTGAAGCTTTCTTT CASRGGLDTEAFF
TRBJ2-5 NA NA TRBV20-1 TGCAGTGCTAGTAGGGTCCACCCGACGGGAGAGACCCAGTACTTC CSASRVHPTGETQYF
TRBJ2-1 NA few TRBV15 TGTGCCACCAGCAGAGATCTAACTCCCGGGGCGACCAATGAGCAGTTCTTC CATSRDLTPGATNEQFF
TRBJ1-3 NA NA TRBV10-3 TGTGCCACCGAAAACTATAACACCATATATTTT CATENYNTIYF
TRBJ2-5 NA NA TRBV27 TGTGCCAGCCGCGCTGACCCAGGGTTAGGGGAGACCCAGTACTTC CASRADPGLGETQYF
TRBJ1-1 NA once TRBV11-2 TGTGCCAGCAGCTTAAACGGTCCTATGGACACTGAAGCTTTCTTT CASSLNGPMDTEAFF
TRBJ2-2 TRBD2 few TRBV7-7 TGTGCCAGCAGCCCTCTAGCGGGAGCGGCGGGGACCGGGGAGCTGTTTTTT CASSPLAGAAGTGELFF
TRBJ2-3 NA many TRBV5-6 TGTGCCAGCAGCATGACACCTACGGGGACAGATACGCAGTATTTT CASSMTPTGTDTQYF
TRBJ2-1 NA NA TRBV6-2/TRBV6-3 TGTGCCAGCACCCGCGTGGGCCATGAGCAGTTCTTC CASTRVGHEQFF
TRBJ1-6 NA many TRBV23-1 TGCGCCAGCAGTCAAAGGGACACCCCTAATATTAATTCACCCCTCCACTTT CASSQRDTPNINSPLHF
TRBJ1-1 NA few TRBV5-1 TGCGCCAGCAGTGAAATCGGGGGAAGTCGGACTGAAGCTTTCTTT CASSEIGGSRTEAFF
TRBJ2-7 NA NA TRBV6-5 TGTGCCAGCAGTTACTCTAGCCCGGGACACCACTACGAGCAGTACTTC CASSYSSPGHHYEQYF
TRBJ2-2 NA many TRBV20-1 TGCAGTGCTAGTCAGGTCGGCGGGGAGCTGTTTTTT CSASQVGGELFF
TRBJ2-3 NA NA TRBV20-1 TGCAGTGCTACTCGGCGGGTGGCAGATACGCAGTATTTT CSATRRVADTQYF
TRBJ2-2 TRBD2 many TRBV6-5 TGTGCCAGCGGGGCGGGGGGAAACACCGGGGAGCTGTTTTTT CASGAGGNTGELFF
TRBJ2-7 NA NA TRBV6-1 TGTGCCAGCAGGGCGACTCACAGGGAAAGAAAATACGAGCAGTACTTC CASRATHRERKYEQYF
TRBJ2-7 NA NA TRBV15 TGTGCCACCAGCAGAGGGTATAACGAGCAGTACTTC CATSRGYNEQYF
TRBJ2-5 TRBD2 NA TRBV18 TGTGCCAGCTCACCATTTTCGGGAGGAGGGAGAGAGACCCAGTACTTC CASSPFSGGGRETQYF
TRBJ2-1 TRBD2 many TRBV5-4 TGTGCCAGCAGCTCAACCTCTACTAGCGGGAGCCACAATGAGCAGTTCTTC CASSSTSTSGSHNEQFF
TRBJ1-4 NA NA TRBV7-9 TGTGCCAGCAGCAACTACGGCGAAAAACTGTTTTTT CASSNYGEKLFF
TRBJ2-2 NA NA TRBV27 TGTGCCAGCAGGACGGACGCTTTGGCCGGGGAGCTGTTTTTT CASRTDALAGELFF
TRBJ2-1 NA NA TRBV2 TGTGCCAGCAGCCTAGAAGGTGGGCTCTACAATGAGCAGTTCTTC CASSLEGGLYNEQFF
TRBJ1-2 TRBD1 once TRBV3-1 TGTGCCAGCAGCCTATGGGACAGAGACTATGGCTACACCTTC CASSLWDRDYGYTF
TRBJ1-2 NA NA TRBV20-1 TGCAGTGCTGCAGGGGTGGGCGGCTACACCTTC CSAAGVGGYTF
TRBJ1-1 NA NA TRBV2 TGTGCCAGCATTGGAGAACCGAGGGACACTGAAGCTTTCTTT CASIGEPRDTEAFF
TRBJ2-3 TRBD2 many TRBV12-3/TRBV12-4 TGTGCCAGCAGTTTGCCTAGCGGGGCCGATACGCAGTATTTT CASSLPSGADTQYF
TRBJ2-1 NA few TRBV7-9 TGTGCCAGCAGCTTTGGCACCCTGGGGGTCAATGAGCAGTTCTTC CASSFGTLGVNEQFF
TRBJ2-1 NA NA TRBV20-1 TGCAGTTTTAATAGAGGGTTAAGCGGAGGGAGCTCCTACAATGAGCAGTTCTTC CSFNRGLSGGSSYNEQFF
TRBJ2-5 TRBD1 NA TRBV7-9 TGTGCCAGCAGCTTGGGGAGACAGGGCCGAGAGACCCAGTACTTC CASSLGRQGRETQYF
TRBJ1-1 NA few TRBV5-1 TGCGCCAGCAGCTTGGAGAGCAGAACCGGGGTAGCTTTCTTT CASSLESRTGVAFF
TRBJ2-1 NA few TRBV19 TGTGCCAGTAGTCCTAGCCGCAACTCCTACAATGAGCAGTTCTTC CASSPSRNSYNEQFF
TRBJ2-2 NA NA TRBV11-2 TGTGCCAGCAGCGGCGGATTCAACACCGGGGAGCTGTTTTTT CASSGGFNTGELFF
TRBJ2-5 NA few TRBV20-1 TGCAGTGCTAGAGATAGAAAAGAGACCCAGTACTTC CSARDRKETQYF
TRBJ2-3 TRBD2 NA TRBV19 TGTGCCAGTAGTAGACGGACTAGCGGGGTGGATACGCAGTATTTT CASSRRTSGVDTQYF
TRBJ2-7 TRBD2 many TRBV18 TGTGCCAGCTCACCATCTAGCGGGAGCTACGAGCAGTACTTC CASSPSSGSYEQYF
TRBJ2-7 NA NA TRBV3-1 TGTGCCAGCAGCCAAGACAACAGGGAGTACGAGCAGTACTTC CASSQDNREYEQYF